These T cell receptor beta chains were read from a single sample in a study of identical twins. From the 5' RACE reads, TCRdb called clonotypes with MiXCR, one entry per CDR3 protein. The sample shows 500,000 to 700,000 distinct CDR3 sequences, roughly 7.1% of them seen only once. The sample was also linked to a second study, of yellow fever vaccine responses in identical twins.

What was sequenced was PBMCs. These receptors were collected from a woman between 18 and 29 years old in good health. The CDR3 runs from the conserved cysteine through the conserved F or W. Fields, in order: D gene, J gene, V gene, clone size, CDR3 protein, CDR3 DNA. The D gene is left open where the match is weak. Where a row states a size, it is once, few, many or the class of an expanded clone; other rows omit it.

.	TRBJ1-4	TRBV12-3/TRBV12-4	.	CASSPAFATNEKLFF	TGTGCCAGCAGTCCCGCCTTTGCAACTAATGAAAAACTGTTTTTT
TRBD2	TRBJ2-3	TRBV5-1	many	CASSLPMGGTDTQYF	TGCGCCAGCAGCTTGCCCATGGGGGGGACAGATACGCAGTATTTT
.	TRBJ1-1	TRBV11-2	few	CASSLYSSMNTEAFF	TGTGCCAGCAGCCTATACTCCAGTATGAACACTGAAGCTTTCTTT
TRBD1	TRBJ2-2	TRBV5-1	few	CASSSDRGRTGELFF	TGCGCCAGCAGCTCGGACAGGGGGCGGACCGGGGAGCTGTTTTTT
TRBD2	TRBJ2-1	TRBV5-1	.	CASSPQGTGLAGAVEQFF	TGCGCCAGCTCTCCCCAAGGGACAGGACTAGCGGGCGCCGTTGAGCAGTTCTTC
TRBD1	TRBJ1-2	TRBV12-5	.	CASGLETGFGYTF	TGTGCTAGTGGTTTGGAGACAGGGTTTGGCTACACCTTC
.	TRBJ2-7	TRBV3-1	few	CASSRLRYEQYF	TGTGCCAGCAGCCGCCTAAGGTACGAGCAGTACTTC
TRBD1	TRBJ2-4	TRBV19	.	CASSIRGQWEKNIQYF	TGTGCCAGTAGTATCCGGGGACAGTGGGAAAAAAACATTCAGTACTTC
.	TRBJ2-2	TRBV5-1	few	CASSLGQGAETGELFF	TGCGCCAGCAGCTTGGGTCAGGGTGCGGAGACCGGGGAGCTGTTTTTT
.	TRBJ1-5	TRBV29-1	few	CSVAPGLPWGGNQPQHF	TGCAGCGTTGCTCCCGGTCTCCCCTGGGGGGGCAATCAGCCCCAGCATTTT
TRBD2	TRBJ2-1	TRBV29-1	many	CSVEDPTSGRNNEQFF	TGCAGCGTTGAAGATCCGACTAGCGGAAGGAACAATGAGCAGTTCTTC
TRBD2	TRBJ2-5	TRBV11-2	many	CASSLGRGLAAIETQYF	TGTGCCAGCAGCTTAGGGAGGGGACTAGCGGCAATAGAGACCCAGTACTTC
.	TRBJ2-1	TRBV7-8	few	CASSPGVGLSEQFF	TGTGCCAGCAGCCCCGGTGTGGGGTTGAGTGAGCAGTTCTTC
TRBD1	TRBJ1-4	TRBV2	.	CASGGQGVNEKLFF	TGTGCCAGCGGAGGACAGGGCGTTAATGAAAAACTGTTTTTT
TRBD2	TRBJ2-3	TRBV6-1	many	CASTPGGAADTQYF	TGTGCCAGCACCCCGGGGGGGGCGGCAGATACGCAGTATTTT
TRBD2	TRBJ2-3	TRBV29-1	few	CSVEDQPRRTSYTDTQYF	TGCAGCGTTGAAGATCAACCCCGGCGGACTAGCTACACAGATACGCAGTATTTT
TRBD2	TRBJ2-2	TRBV11-1	.	CASSPALAGTAGAGELFF	TGTGCCAGCAGCCCAGCCCTAGCGGGAACAGCAGGGGCCGGGGAGCTGTTTTTT
.	TRBJ1-1	TRBV7-9	few	CASSSLGRTEAFF	TGTGCCAGCAGCAGTCTAGGGAGGACTGAAGCTTTCTTT
TRBD1	TRBJ1-6	TRBV6-1	.	CASRGTVAAPLHF	TGTGCCAGCAGGGGGACAGTTGCTGCACCCCTCCACTTT